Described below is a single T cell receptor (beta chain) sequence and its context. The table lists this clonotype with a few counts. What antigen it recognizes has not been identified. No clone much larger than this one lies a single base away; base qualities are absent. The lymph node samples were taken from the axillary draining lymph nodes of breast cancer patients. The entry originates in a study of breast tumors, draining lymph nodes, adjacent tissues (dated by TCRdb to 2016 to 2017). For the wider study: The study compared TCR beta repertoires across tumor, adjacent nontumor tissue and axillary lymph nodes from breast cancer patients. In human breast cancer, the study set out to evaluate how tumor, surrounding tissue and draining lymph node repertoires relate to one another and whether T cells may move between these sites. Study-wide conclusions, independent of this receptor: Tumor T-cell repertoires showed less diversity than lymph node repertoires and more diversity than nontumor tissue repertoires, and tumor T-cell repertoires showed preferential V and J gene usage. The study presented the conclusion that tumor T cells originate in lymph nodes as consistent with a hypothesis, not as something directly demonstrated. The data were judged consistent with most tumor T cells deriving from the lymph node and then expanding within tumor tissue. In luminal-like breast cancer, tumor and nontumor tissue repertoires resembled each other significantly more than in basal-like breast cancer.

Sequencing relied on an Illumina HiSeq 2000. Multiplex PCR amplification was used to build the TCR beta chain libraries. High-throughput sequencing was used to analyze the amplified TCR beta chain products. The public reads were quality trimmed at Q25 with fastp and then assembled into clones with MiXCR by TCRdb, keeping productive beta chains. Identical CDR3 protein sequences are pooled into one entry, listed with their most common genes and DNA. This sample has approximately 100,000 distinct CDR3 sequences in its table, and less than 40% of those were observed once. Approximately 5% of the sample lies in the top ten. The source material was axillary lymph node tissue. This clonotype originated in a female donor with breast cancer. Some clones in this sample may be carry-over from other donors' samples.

CDR3 reads: CAISEGRNSNQPQHF. The sequenced DNA is TGTGCCATCAGTGAGGGCAGGAATAGCAATCAGCCCCAGCATTTT. The V and J segments used are TRBV10-3 and TRBJ1-5; no D segment can be confidently identified. The CDR3 sequence holds 15 residues, the cysteine and phenylalanine included. The CDR3 DNA has 45 bases and is translated from base 1. V is cut by 2 bases and J by 0 bases, and the space between the germline ends is 8 bases. From a lookup of the germline V gene, CDR1 and CDR2 are ENHRY and SYGVKD.